Sequencing of this T cell receptor (beta chain) was carried out in a study of CD8 T cells in Susac syndrome. Study context: Patients with Susac syndrome, at blood draw, were therapy-naive, on corticosteroids, or on intravenous immunoglobulin alone. Overall study findings and caveats: CD4+ T cell repertoires in Susac syndrome lacked clonal expansion.

Trimming removed 3 bases at V and 0 bases at J, with 9 bases between. The CDR3 has 14 residues. Notes on this clonotype: The antigen remains unidentified.

The TEMRA cells underwent FACS enrichment, while the CD8+ and CD4+ T cells underwent negative isolation. RNA in amounts of roughly 0.5 to 1 ug was reverse transcribed with random hexamers. TCRdb re-called the immunoSEQ multiplex PCR reads through MiXCR, storing one row per CDR3 protein. Among 180,000 or so distinct CDR3 sequences listed, 85% to 95% were seen once. The origin of this receptor is a human donor with Susac syndrome. Specimen: CD4+ T cells from PBMCs. This chain uses TRBV6-7 with TRBJ2-7; D gene unclear. TRBV6-7 is reported as an ORF; its role is uncertain. Here the CDR3 DNA reads TGTGCCAGCAGTTATACCCTTTTCTCCTACGAGCAGTACTTC. Encoded protein: CASSYTLFSYEQYF.